The 27 T cell receptor beta chains in this list originate from one sample, sequenced in a study of blood T cell repertoires in COVID-19. Some clones are missing from TCRdb's copy, which holds only in-frame ones; the method was immunoSEQ multiplex PCR. The sample has fewer than 350,000 clones, around 88% seen once. The sample taken for sequencing was peripheral blood. The receptors shown here come from a woman in her twenties or thirties with COVID-19, enrolled during active disease.

This chain links TRBV7-2 with TRBJ2-7; the match to TRBD2 covers 10 bases. In germline, CDR1 is SGHTA, CDR2 FQGNSA. The CDR3 is made up of 15 amino acids. Trimming removed 6 bases from V and 3 bases from J; junction bases left unmatched: 8. The CDR3 DNA sequence: TGTGCCAGCAGTCAGAGCGGGGGGGCTCTCTACGAGCAGTACTTC. This gives the protein CASSQSGGALYEQYF. The variable domain in full, completed from reference TRBV7-2 and TRBJ2-7, reads GAGVSQSPSNKVTEKGKDVELRCDPISGHTALYWYRQSLGQGLEFLIYFQGNSAPDKSGLPSDRFSAERTGGSVSTLTIQRTQQEDSAVYLCASSQSGGALYEQYFGPGTRLTVT.

This clone was recorded once. The rearrangement links TRBV19 to TRBJ1-1, with a tentative D call TRBD1 (5 bases). Germline V CDR1 and CDR2: LNHDA, SQIVND (reference sequence). The ends were cut back, 5 bases at V and 7 bases at J, with 17 bases in the middle. There are 14 residues in the CDR3. The CDR3: CASSPRTRTGEAFF. In nucleotides, the CDR3 is TGTGCCAGTAGTCCCAGGACTAGAACAGGTGAAGCTTTCTTT.

This clone has more than one count but fewer than ten. The chain carries TRBV19 and TRBJ1-1; D is unresolved. V lost 1 base and J lost 4, with 13 bases in between. Germline CDR1 is LNHDA and CDR2 is SQIVND (reference sequence). This CDR3 is built from 15 residues. The CDR3 loop is CASSIGRARGTEAFF. CDR3 coding DNA: TGTGCCAGTAGTATAGGACGGGCTCGGGGCACTGAAGCTTTCTTT. Full variable domain (rest looked up from reference TRBV19 and TRBJ1-1): DGGITQSPKYLFRKEGQNVTLSCEQNLNHDAMYWYRQDPGQGLRLIYYSQIVNDFQKGDIAEGYSVSREKKESFPLTVTSAQKNPTAFYLCASSIGRARGTEAFFGQGTRLTVV.

The chain recombines TRBV11-2 with TRBJ2-3, with 7 nucleotides matching TRBD2. The CDR3 is made up of 16 amino acids. The J segment lost 6 bases and the V segment lost 4 bases, leaving 13 bases of the junction unmatched. Germline lookup yields CDR1 SGHAT and CDR2 FQNNGV. In nucleotides, the CDR3 is TGTGCCAGCAGCTCTCTCCGGGCGGGGGAGTTGGATACGCAGTATTTT. It specifies CASSSLRAGELDTQYF.

This clone was counted only a few times. The chain couples TRBV10-2 to TRBJ1-2, with 8 bases aligning to TRBD1. The CDR3 spans 16 residues. The V segment lost 2 bases and the J segment 4 bases; nucleotides outside the gene matches: 9. CDR1 and CDR2 from the germline V gene are WSHSY and SAAADI. The CDR3 is CASSEARTGRTYGYTF. Here the CDR3 DNA reads TGCGCCAGCAGTGAGGCGAGGACAGGGAGAACCTATGGCTACACCTTC.

This clone was seen a handful of times. Written as DNA, the CDR3 is TGTGCCAGCAGCCGCGGGGGAGACAGGGGGGCTTTCTTT. The encoded protein is CASSRGGDRGAFF. This chain connects TRBV6-5 to TRBJ1-1; 9 bases are a match to TRBD1. CDR1 and CDR2 (germline): MNHEY, SVGAGI. Germline trimming cut 6 bases from V and 11 bases from J; bases unmatched to any gene: 10. This CDR3 contains 13 residues.

The gene calls are TRBV10-3 and TRBJ2-5; TRBD1 might be the D (5 bases). The CDR3 is 15 amino acids. With 4 bases removed from V and 3 bases from J, the gap between germline ends came to 15 bases. The germline V gene encodes CDR1 ENHRY and CDR2 SYGVKD. CDR3 region: CAISAQVTSKETQYF. The DNA for the CDR3 is TGTGCCATCAGTGCACAGGTAACTTCTAAAGAGACCCAGTACTTC.

This clone has just one count. The V and J genes are TRBV13 and TRBJ2-3; maybe TRBD1 (6 bases). V dropped 5 bases and J dropped 4 bases, with 19 bases sitting between them. The germline CDR1 and CDR2 sequences are PRHDT and FYEKMQ (reference sequence). CDR3 length: 16 residues. The CDR3 here is CASSDRTRGRPDTQYF. CDR3 in DNA: TGTGCCAGCAGCGATCGGACCAGGGGAAGGCCAGATACGCAGTATTTT.

The J gene is TRBJ1-6, the V gene TRBV7-9; D is undetermined. Per the germline V gene, CDR1 is SEHNR and CDR2 is FQNEAQ (reference sequence). Trimming took 5 bases from V and 9 from J, leaving 20 bases between them. The CDR3 length is 16 residues. This CDR3 is CASSPVVGAGGSPLHF. CDR3 DNA sequence: TGTGCCAGCAGCCCGGTCGTGGGCGCGGGTGGTTCACCCCTCCACTTT.

This sequence joins TRBV10-3 and TRBJ1-2; 7 positions agree with TRBD1. The CDR3 loop spans 14 amino acids. V shed 4 bases and J 4 bases; nucleotides not matched to a gene: 6. CDR1 and CDR2 (germline): ENHRY, SYGVKD. CDR3 in DNA: TGTGCCATCAGTGCGGGAGACAGGGCCTATGGCTACACCTTC. It encodes CAISAGDRAYGYTF.

This chain uses TRBV19 with TRBJ1-1, with TRBD1 matching 9 bases. The CDR3 has 14 amino acids. Germline V gives CDR1 LNHDA, CDR2 SQIVND (reference sequence). Trimming at V came to 9 bases and at J to 2 bases, leaving 7 bases not matched to a gene. The CDR3 here is CASHHRGRNTEAFF. Written as DNA, the CDR3 is TGTGCCAGCCATCACAGGGGGCGCAACACTGAAGCTTTCTTT.

In this sample, this clone turned up a few times. The V gene is TRBV28, the J gene TRBJ1-5; perhaps TRBD1 as D (6 bases). The CDR3 consists of 11 residues. Germline loops: CDR1 MDHEN, CDR2 SYDVKM. V dropped 5 bases and J dropped 7 bases, with 6 bases sitting between them. The DNA of the CDR3 is TGTGCCAGCAGTCAGGGGCAGCCCCAGCATTTT. It encodes CASSQGQPQHF. The whole variable domain, remainder taken from reference TRBV28 and TRBJ1-5, is DVKVTQSSRYLVKRTGEKVFLECVQDMDHENMFWYRQDPGLGLRLIYFSYDVKMKEKGDIPEGYSVSREKKERFSLILESASTNQTSMYLCASSQGQPQHFGDGTRLSIL.

The chain is built from TRBV7-9 and TRBJ2-5; D perhaps matches TRBD1 (6 bases). Trimming pared 1 base from V and 5 bases from J, leaving 17 bases between. The CDR3 has 16 amino acids. The germline V gene encodes CDR1 SEHNR and CDR2 FQNEAQ (reference sequence). The CDR3 DNA reads TGTGCCAGCAGCTTAGAGGGGACAATTGTAAGGGAGACCCAGTACTTC. This sequence encodes CASSLEGTIVRETQYF.

The rearrangement joins TRBV5-4 to TRBJ2-5, with D possibly being TRBD2 (6 bases). Trimming cost V 9 bases and J 5 bases, with 20 bases left between them. The V gene's germline CDR1 is SGHNT and CDR2 YYREEE (reference sequence). The CDR3 covers 14 residues. The CDR3 DNA is TGTGCCACCACACGGGACTCCTTAGTGGAGACCCAGTACTTC. It yields the protein CATTRDSLVETQYF.

The rearrangement joins TRBV7-3 to TRBJ2-1; 8 bases are shared with TRBD1. This CDR3 is 17 amino acids long. The junction had 17 bases not matched to a gene; V was cut back by 4 bases and J by 9 bases. Looked up from germline, CDR1 is SGHTA and CDR2 is FQGTGA. CDR3 coding DNA: TGTGCCAGCAGCTCCATCCCCCCGCGGACAGGGTGGGGTGAGCAGTTCTTC. It translates to CASSSIPPRTGWGEQFF.

In regard to this clone: The sample holds other DNA sequences that translate to the same CDR3. The chain uses TRBV6-1 and TRBJ1-2; D is possibly TRBD1 (6 bases). Germline loops: CDR1 MNHNS, CDR2 SASEGT. V lost 0 bases, J lost 8 bases, and 10 bases lay in between. The CDR3 loop spans 13 amino acids. This chain's CDR3 is CASSEALRGGYTF. CDR3 in DNA: TGTGCCAGCAGTGAAGCGCTCAGGGGCGGCTACACCTTC.

The chain links TRBV6-2 or TRBV6-3 to TRBJ2-1; 8 nucleotides line up with TRBD1. The CDR3 covers 16 residues. The ends lost 6 bases at V and 4 bases at J; junction bases unmatched: 11. CDR1 MNHEY and CDR2 SVGEGT come from the germline V gene. The CDR3 coding sequence is TGTGCCAGCAGCCCCCCCGTGTGGACAGGGTACAATGAGCAGTTCTTC. Translating gives CASSPPVWTGYNEQFF.

The chain links TRBV9 to TRBJ1-1, with 10 bases aligning to TRBD1. The CDR3 spans 16 residues. The germline V gene has CDR1 SGDLS and CDR2 YYNGEE. V lost 1 base and J lost 5; bases outside the gene matches: 8. The CDR3 loop reads CASSVKAGQGMTEAFF. The CDR3 DNA sequence: TGTGCCAGCAGCGTAAAGGCGGGACAGGGGATGACTGAAGCTTTCTTT. The whole variable domain, filled in from reference TRBV9 and TRBJ1-1, reads DSGVTQTPKHLITATGQRVTLRCSPRSGDLSVYWYQQSLDQGLQFLIQYYNGEERAKGNILERFSAQQFPDLHSELNLSSLELGDSALYFCASSVKAGQGMTEAFFGQGTRLTVV.

Concerning this clone: Different DNA sequences within this sample yield the same CDR3. This chain uses TRBV5-6 with TRBJ2-3; D is perhaps TRBD2 (6 bases). V lost 0 bases and J lost 4, with 12 bases in between. This CDR3 has 15 residues. Germline-derived CDR1 and CDR2 are SGHDT and YYEEEE. CDR3 coding DNA: TGTGCCAGCAGCTTGGCCGGAGGGTTCGCAGATACGCAGTATTTT. As protein: CASSLAGGFADTQYF.

This rearrangement joins TRBV13 to TRBJ2-5, with a tentative D call TRBD2 (6 bases). Germline V gene data show CDR1 as PRHDT and CDR2 as FYEKMQ (reference sequence). CDR3 size: 16 residues. Trimming removed 0 bases from V and 2 bases from J, with 13 bases in between. CDR3 nucleotides: TGTGCCAGCAGCTTAGGTCGGGGAGGAGTTCAAGAGACCCAGTACTTC. It translates to CASSLGRGGVQETQYF.

V gene TRBV13 combines with J gene TRBJ2-2; 9 bases match TRBD1. The ends lost 1 base at V and 1 base at J; junction bases unmatched: 7. There are 18 residues in the CDR3. The V gene's germline CDR1 is PRHDT and CDR2 FYEKMQ (reference sequence). The CDR3: CASSLEKSTGGNTGELFF. CDR3 DNA: TGTGCCAGCAGCTTAGAGAAGTCGACAGGGGGGAACACCGGGGAGCTGTTTTTT.

CDR3: CAISDQGNYGYTF. The CDR3, as DNA: TGTGCCATCAGTGACCAGGGGAACTATGGCTACACCTTC. The V and J genes are TRBV10-3 and TRBJ1-2, with a weak D call TRBD1 (6 bases). The ends were cut back, 3 bases at V and 2 bases at J, with 7 bases in the middle. The germline V gene has CDR1 ENHRY and CDR2 SYGVKD. This CDR3 has 13 residues.

This clone has only one observation. CDR3 protein: CASSPDQRTEAFF. The CDR3 DNA follows: TGTGCCAGCAGCCCCGACCAGAGGACTGAAGCTTTCTTT. The V call is TRBV13, the J call TRBJ1-1; D is unclear. Trimming stripped 5 bases from V and 5 bases from J, with 12 bases between. The CDR3 loop spans 13 amino acids. The germline V gene has CDR1 PRHDT and CDR2 FYEKMQ (reference sequence).

The chain employs TRBV6-2 or TRBV6-3 and TRBJ2-3; D possibly corresponds to TRBD1 (6 bases). The V and J ends lost 4 bases and 7 bases respectively, with 18 bases between them. The CDR3 totals 15 residues. Looked up from germline, CDR1 is MNHEY and CDR2 is SVGEGT. The CDR3 protein is CASSSDRSTVNTQYF. CDR3 sequence (DNA): TGTGCCAGCAGTTCCGACAGGTCTACAGTAAATACGCAGTATTTT.

V usage is TRBV28 and J usage is TRBJ2-3; TRBD2 matches at 8 bases. The germline gives CDR1 MDHEN, CDR2 SYDVKM. The CDR3 loop spans 12 amino acids. CDR3 protein: CGSAGGVDTQYF. As DNA, the CDR3 is TGTGGCAGTGCGGGGGGCGTTGATACGCAGTATTTT.

The rearrangement joins TRBV4-1 to TRBJ1-3; possibly TRBD1 for D (5 bases). V dropped 4 bases and J dropped 4 bases, with 17 bases sitting between them. The germline V gene encodes CDR1 MGHRA and CDR2 YSYEKL. The CDR3 spans 16 residues. The CDR3 nucleotides read TGCGCCAGCAGCCGAATCTCCAGGGCCGGGGGAAACACCATATATTTT. Translation gives CASSRISRAGGNTIYF.

This chain joins TRBV5-1 and TRBJ1-2; 9 bases fit TRBD1. Germline V lookup: CDR1 SGHRS, CDR2 YFSETQ. The CDR3 covers 15 residues. Germline trimming cut 4 bases from V and 6 bases from J; bases unmatched to any gene: 10. CDR3 DNA: TGCGCCAGCAGCAAATTTCGTACAGGGGGCGATGGCTACACCTTC. Its translation is CASSKFRTGGDGYTF.